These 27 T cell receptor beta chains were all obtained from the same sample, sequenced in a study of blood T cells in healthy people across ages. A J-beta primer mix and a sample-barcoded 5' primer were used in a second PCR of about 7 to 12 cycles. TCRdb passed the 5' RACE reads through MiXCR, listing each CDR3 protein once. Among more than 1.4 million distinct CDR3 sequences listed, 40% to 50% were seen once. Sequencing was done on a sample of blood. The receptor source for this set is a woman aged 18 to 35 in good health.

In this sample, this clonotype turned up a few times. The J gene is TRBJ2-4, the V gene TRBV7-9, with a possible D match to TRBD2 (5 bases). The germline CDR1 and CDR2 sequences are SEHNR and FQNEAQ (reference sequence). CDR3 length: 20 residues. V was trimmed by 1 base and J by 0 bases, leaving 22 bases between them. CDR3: CASSLVKGLERELAKNIQYF. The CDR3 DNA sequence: TGTGCCAGCAGCTTAGTAAAAGGTTTGGAAAGGGAGCTAGCCAAAAACATTCAGTACTTC.

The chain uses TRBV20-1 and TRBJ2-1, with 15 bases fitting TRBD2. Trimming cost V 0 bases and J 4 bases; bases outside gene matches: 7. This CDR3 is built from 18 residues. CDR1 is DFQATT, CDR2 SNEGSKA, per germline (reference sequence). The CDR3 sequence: CSARETPGTSGRYNEQFF. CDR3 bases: TGCAGTGCTAGAGAAACGCCCGGGACTAGCGGGAGGTACAATGAGCAGTTCTTC.

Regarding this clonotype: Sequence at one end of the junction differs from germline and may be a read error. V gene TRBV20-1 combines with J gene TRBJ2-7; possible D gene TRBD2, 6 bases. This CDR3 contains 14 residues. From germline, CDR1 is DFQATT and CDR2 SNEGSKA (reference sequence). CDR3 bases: TGCAGTGCTAGAAGTGTGGGGGACTCCAACGAGCAGTACTTC. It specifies CSARSVGDSNEQYF.

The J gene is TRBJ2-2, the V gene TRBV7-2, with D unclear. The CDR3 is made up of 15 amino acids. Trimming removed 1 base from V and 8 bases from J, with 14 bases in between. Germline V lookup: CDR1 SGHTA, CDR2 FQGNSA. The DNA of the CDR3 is TGTGCCAGCAGCTTAGTTCCACTCGTACCGGGGGAGCTGTTTTTT. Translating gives CASSLVPLVPGELFF.

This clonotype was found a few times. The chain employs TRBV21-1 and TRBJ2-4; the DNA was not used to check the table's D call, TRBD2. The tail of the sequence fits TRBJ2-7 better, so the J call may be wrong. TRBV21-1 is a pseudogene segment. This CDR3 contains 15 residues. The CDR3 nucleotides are TGTGCCAGCAGCAAGGGAGGGGGGCTTAACTACGAGCAGTACTTC. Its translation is CASSKGGGLNYEQYF.

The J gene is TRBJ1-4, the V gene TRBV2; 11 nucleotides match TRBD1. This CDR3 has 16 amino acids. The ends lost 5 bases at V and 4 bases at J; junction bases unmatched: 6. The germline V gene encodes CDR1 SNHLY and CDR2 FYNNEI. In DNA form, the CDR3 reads TGTGCCAGCAGTCCCCGGGACAGGGGGTATAATGAAAAACTGTTTTTT. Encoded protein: CASSPRDRGYNEKLFF.

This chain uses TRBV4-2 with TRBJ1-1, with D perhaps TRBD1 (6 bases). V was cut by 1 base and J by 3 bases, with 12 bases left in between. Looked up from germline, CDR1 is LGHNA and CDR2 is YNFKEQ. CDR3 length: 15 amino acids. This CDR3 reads CASSQVTGSDTEAFF. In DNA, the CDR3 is TGTGCCAGCAGCCAAGTGACAGGTTCGGACACTGAAGCTTTCTTT.

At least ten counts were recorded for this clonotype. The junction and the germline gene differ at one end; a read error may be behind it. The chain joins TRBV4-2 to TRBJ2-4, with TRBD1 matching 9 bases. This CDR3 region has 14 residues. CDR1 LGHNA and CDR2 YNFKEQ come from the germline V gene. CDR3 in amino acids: CASSQVQGAGEQYF. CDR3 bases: TGCGCCAGCAGCCAAGTACAGGGGGCTGGGGAGCAGTACTTC.

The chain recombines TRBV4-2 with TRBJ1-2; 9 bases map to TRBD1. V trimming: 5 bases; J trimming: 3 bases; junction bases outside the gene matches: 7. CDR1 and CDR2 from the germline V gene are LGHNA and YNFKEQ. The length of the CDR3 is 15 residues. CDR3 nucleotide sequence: TGTGCCAGCAGCTCTCGACAGGGGGGTGACTATGGCTACACCTTC. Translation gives CASSSRQGGDYGYTF.

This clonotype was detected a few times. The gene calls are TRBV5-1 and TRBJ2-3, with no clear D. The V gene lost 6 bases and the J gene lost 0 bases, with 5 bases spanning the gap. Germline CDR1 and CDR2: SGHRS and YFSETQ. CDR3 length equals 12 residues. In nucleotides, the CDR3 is TGCGCCAGCAAGGTCAGCACAGATACGCAGTATTTT. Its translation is CASKVSTDTQYF.

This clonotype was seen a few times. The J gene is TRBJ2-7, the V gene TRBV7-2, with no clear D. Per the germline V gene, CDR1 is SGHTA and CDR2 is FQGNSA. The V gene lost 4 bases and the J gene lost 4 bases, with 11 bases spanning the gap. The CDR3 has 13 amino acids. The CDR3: CASSSPGLYEQYF. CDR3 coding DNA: TGTGCCAGCAGCTCCCCGGGCCTATACGAGCAGTACTTC.

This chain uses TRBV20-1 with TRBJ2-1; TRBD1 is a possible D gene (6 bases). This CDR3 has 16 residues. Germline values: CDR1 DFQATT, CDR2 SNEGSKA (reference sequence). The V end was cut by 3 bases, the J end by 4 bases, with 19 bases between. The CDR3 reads CSASRIGTLLYNEQFF. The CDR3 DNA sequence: TGCAGTGCTAGTAGGATCGGGACACTGCTTTACAATGAGCAGTTCTTC.

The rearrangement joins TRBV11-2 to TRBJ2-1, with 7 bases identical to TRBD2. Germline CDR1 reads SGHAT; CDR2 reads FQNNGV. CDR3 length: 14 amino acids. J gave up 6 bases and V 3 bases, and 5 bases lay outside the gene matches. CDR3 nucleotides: TGTGCCAGCAGCTTTAGCGGGTACTTCAATGAGCAGTTCTTC. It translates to CASSFSGYFNEQFF. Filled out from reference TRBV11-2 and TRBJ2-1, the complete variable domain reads EAGVAQSPRYKIIEKRQSVAFWCNPISGHATLYWYQQILGQGPKLLIQFQNNGVVDDSQLPKDRFSAERLKGVDSTLKIQPAKLEDSAVYLCASSFSGYFNEQFFGPGTRLTVL.

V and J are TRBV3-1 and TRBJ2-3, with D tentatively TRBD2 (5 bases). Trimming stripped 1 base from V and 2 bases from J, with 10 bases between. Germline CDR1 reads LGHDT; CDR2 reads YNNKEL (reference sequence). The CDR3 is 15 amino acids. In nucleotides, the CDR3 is TGTGCCAGCAGCCAAGGACTACAACCCACAGATACGCAGTATTTT. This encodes CASSQGLQPTDTQYF.

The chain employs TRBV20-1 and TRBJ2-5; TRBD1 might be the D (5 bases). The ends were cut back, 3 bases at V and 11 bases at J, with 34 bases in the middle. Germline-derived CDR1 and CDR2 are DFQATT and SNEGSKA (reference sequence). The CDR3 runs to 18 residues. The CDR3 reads CSASDVVARVAANNEQYF. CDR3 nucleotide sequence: TGCAGTGCTAGTGATGTCGTCGCCAGGGTCGCGGCGAACAATGAGCAGTACTTC.

The CDR3, as DNA: TGCAGCGTTGATGCGGGTAGCTCCTACAATGAGCAGTTCTTC. It specifies CSVDAGSSYNEQFF. V gene TRBV29-1 combines with J gene TRBJ2-1; maybe TRBD2 (5 bases). This CDR3 contains 14 residues. The germline V gene encodes CDR1 SQVTM and CDR2 ANQGSEA. V was trimmed by 3 bases and J by 0 bases, leaving 9 bases between them.

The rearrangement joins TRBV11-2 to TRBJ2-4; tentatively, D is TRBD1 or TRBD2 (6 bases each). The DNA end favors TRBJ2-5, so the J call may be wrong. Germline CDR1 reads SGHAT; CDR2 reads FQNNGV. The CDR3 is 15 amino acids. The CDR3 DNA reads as TGTGCCAGCAGCTTCGGGACTCAGGGGTTTGAGACCCAGTACTTC. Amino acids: CASSFGTQGFETQYF.

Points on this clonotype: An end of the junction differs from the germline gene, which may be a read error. Here the CDR3 DNA reads TGTGCCAGCAGCCAAGAAAATCCGAACTCGGGGTCCACAGAGACGCAGTATTTT. Its translation: CASSQENPNSGSTETQYF. V is TRBV4-2 and J is TRBJ2-3; weak D call: TRBD2 (5 bases). CDR3 length: 18 amino acids. Germline V lookup: CDR1 LGHNA, CDR2 YNFKEQ.

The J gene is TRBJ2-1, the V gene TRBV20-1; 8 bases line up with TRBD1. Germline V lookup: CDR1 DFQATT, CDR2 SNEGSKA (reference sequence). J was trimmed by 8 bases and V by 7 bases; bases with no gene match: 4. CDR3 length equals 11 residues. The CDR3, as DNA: TGCAGTGGTGACAGGGGAGATGAGCAGTTCTTC. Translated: CSGDRGDEQFF.

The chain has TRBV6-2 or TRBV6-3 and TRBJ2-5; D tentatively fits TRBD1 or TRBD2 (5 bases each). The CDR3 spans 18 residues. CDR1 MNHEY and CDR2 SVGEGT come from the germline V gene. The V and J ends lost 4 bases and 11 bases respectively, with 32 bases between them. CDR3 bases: TGTGCCAGCAGTTCCCCCGGGGTCCGGACAACAGTCAGGTATGAGCAGTACTTC. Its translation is CASSSPGVRTTVRYEQYF.

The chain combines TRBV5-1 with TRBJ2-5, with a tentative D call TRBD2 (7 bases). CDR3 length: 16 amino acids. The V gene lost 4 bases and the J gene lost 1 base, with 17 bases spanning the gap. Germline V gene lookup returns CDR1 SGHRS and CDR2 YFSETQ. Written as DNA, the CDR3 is TGCGCCAGCAGCAACGGACTAGAGGGGGGCCAAGAGACCCAGTACTTC. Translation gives CASSNGLEGGQETQYF.

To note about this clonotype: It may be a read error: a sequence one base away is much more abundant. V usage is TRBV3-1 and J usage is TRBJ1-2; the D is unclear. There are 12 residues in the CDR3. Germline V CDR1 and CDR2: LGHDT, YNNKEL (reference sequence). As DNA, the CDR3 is TGTGTCAGCAGCCGAGACGAGGTTGGCTACACCTTC. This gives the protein CVSSRDEVGYTF.

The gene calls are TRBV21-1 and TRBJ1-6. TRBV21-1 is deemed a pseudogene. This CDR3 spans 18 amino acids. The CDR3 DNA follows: TGTGCCAGCAGCAAACGATTCCTGAGACAGGCCCTCCCAGTAGCCCTCCACTTT. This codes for CASSKRFLRQALPVALHF.

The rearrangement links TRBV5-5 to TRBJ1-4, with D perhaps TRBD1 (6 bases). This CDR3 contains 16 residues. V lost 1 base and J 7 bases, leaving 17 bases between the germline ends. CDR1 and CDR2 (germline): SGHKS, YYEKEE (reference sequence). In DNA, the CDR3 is TGTGCCAGCAGCTTGCCTTGGCTGGGGGCAACTGAAAAACTGTTTTTT. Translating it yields CASSLPWLGATEKLFF. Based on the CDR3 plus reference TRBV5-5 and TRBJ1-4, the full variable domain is DAGVTQSPTHLIKTRGQQVTLRCSPISGHKSVSWYQQVLGQGPQFIFQYYEKEERGRGNFPDRFSARQFPNYSSELNVNALLLGDSALYLCASSLPWLGATEKLFFGSGTQLSVL.

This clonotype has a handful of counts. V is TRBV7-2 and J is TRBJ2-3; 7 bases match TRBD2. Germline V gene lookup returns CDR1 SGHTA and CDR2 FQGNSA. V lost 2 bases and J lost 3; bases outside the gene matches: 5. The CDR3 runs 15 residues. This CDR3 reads CASSLWASGTDTQYF. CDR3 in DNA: TGTGCCAGCAGCTTATGGGCTAGCGGAACAGATACGCAGTATTTT.

CDR3: CASSFVGRGEQFF. Here the CDR3 DNA reads TGTGCCAGCAGCTTCGTTGGGCGGGGTGAGCAGTTCTTC. The chain uses TRBV7-9 and TRBJ2-1, with D perhaps matching TRBD2 (6 bases). The CDR3 runs 13 residues. Germline V gives CDR1 SEHNR, CDR2 FQNEAQ (reference sequence). Between the trimmed V and J ends, which lost 3 bases and 9 bases, there was a span of 12 bases.

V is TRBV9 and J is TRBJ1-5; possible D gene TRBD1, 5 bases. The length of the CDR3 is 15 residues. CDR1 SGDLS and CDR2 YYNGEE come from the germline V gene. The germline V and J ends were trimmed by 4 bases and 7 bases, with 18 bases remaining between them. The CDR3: CASSPGFRDEQPQHF. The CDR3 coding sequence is TGTGCCAGCAGCCCAGGGTTTAGGGACGAACAGCCCCAGCATTTT.